This TCR beta chain stems from a study of shared clonotypes between healthy human individuals (dated by TCRdb to about 2020). Regarding the complete study: A couple of women and a few men aged 18 to 49 years were included in the cohort. The study deeply sequenced blood TCR repertoires of about 5 healthy adults to estimate repertoire size and the extent of clonotype sharing between individuals. Between about 0.9 and 10 billion PBMCs per donor were obtained by leukapheresis. Different laboratories and diverse techniques were used to prepare libraries and sequence TCR repertoires, to increase sequencing depth and limit assay-specific biases. What the study reported, not specific to this receptor: Pairwise subsampling indicated that sequencing depth was expected to affect the degree of clonotype sharing among donors. Sampling was restricted to blood, and TCR repertoires in tissue are likely to differ from TCR repertoires in blood. Because the study included only a small number of donors, the genetic and exposure-history diversity represented was limited.

Concerning this clone itself: Its antigen is unknown. The record has no base qualities; no much larger clone is one base away.

The germline V gene provides CDR1 KGHSH and CDR2 LQKENI. From the cysteine through the phenylalanine, the CDR3 covers 14 amino acids. The DNA shown is the 42-base CDR3, in frame from base 1. V and J are truncated by 1 base and 5 bases respectively, leaving an intervening sequence of 12 bases. Using the deep immunoSEQ assay, multiplex PCR amplified TCR CDR3 regions from genomic DNA. Genomic DNA extracted from each cell subset was distributed evenly over all wells of several immunoSEQ 96-well plates, and each plate served as one replicate. For unsorted PBMC, each replicate PCR was loaded with 300 ng genomic DNA, equivalent to 30,000 or so T cell genomes. Unsorted PBMC genomic DNA was sequenced across ten immunoSEQ deep assay plates. Purified libraries were quantified with a Qubit 3.0 fluorometer, sized on a Bioanalyzer 2100, and re-quantified with the KAPA Library Quantification kit. A separate single-read 150-cycle Illumina NextSeq 550 flow cell was used to sequence each immunoSEQ 96-well plate. The authors' analysis ran thus. Because only junctional sequences without quality scores were contained in the immunoSEQ output, filtering matching that applied to full-length reads could not be performed. Sequences were annotated with PyIR, a Python wrapper for IgBLAST v1.9, and V/J genes and CDR3 were assigned using IMGT germline references. Reads were filtered out if the reads had weak V/J assignments (E-value above 1e-6), no CDR3, stop codons, out-of-frame junctions, or ambiguous translated residues. V3J clonotypes were defined by identical inferred V gene, J gene, and CDR3 amino acid sequence. To compute the percentage overlap between repertoires, the number of shared unique clonotypes was divided by the size of the smaller repertoire. RTK rarefaction, the Chao1 estimator, and Recon v2.1 estimates of unobserved clonotypes were used to assess repertoire richness. TCRdb obtained this table from immuneACCESS and retained in-frame rearrangements with V and J assigned. These tables miss some clones; where compared with another copy, unresolved V genes account for less than half of the shortfall, and the remainder is unexplained. That table is the source of V, J and clone size, and D and trimming were worked out from the DNA. For this sample there are approximately 500,000 clones; approximately 78% appear just once. The top ten clones comprise 9.5% to 15% of the sample.

Donors were healthy HIV-negative adults with no recently reported acute infections or vaccinations. All donors were Caucasian adults living in Nashville, Tennessee, USA. In the unsorted samples, 85 million to 100 million PBMCs were counted, and genomic DNA was extracted using the QIAamp DNA Blood Mini kit. Blood was collected by leukapheresis, and PBMCs were isolated by Ficoll-Histopaque density gradient centrifugation and then cryopreserved in liquid nitrogen vapor phase. The TCR comes from a woman in her thirties or forties in good health. Some clones in this sample may be carry-over from other donors' samples. The chain employs TRBV18 and TRBJ2-7, with TRBD2 tentatively as D gene (6 bases match). Sequenced: PBMCs. The bases read TGTGCCAGCTCACCACGGGGGGAGAGGGACGAGCAGTACTTC. Its coded protein is CASSPRGERDEQYF.